Below are 32 T cell receptor beta chains sequenced from a single sample in a study of control samples from healthy donors and cancer patients (dated by TCRdb to the early 2020s). Library preparation was by the immunoSEQ multiplex PCR assay. TCRdb took over this immuneACCESS table, retaining in-frame rearrangements with V and J assigned. Such tables are incomplete; in checked studies, under half of the missing clones stem from an unresolved V gene, and the remainder is unexplained. In this sample the table shows about 58,000 clones, more than 75% of which occur a single time. Roughly 13% of the sample goes to the ten largest clones. Sequencing was carried out using PBMCs. The receptors here all came from a woman between 55 and 75 years old with lung cancer.

The V call is TRBV12-5, the J call TRBJ2-3; D is possibly TRBD1 or TRBD2 (5 bases each). The germline V and J ends were trimmed by 5 bases and 4 bases, with 7 bases remaining between them. Germline assignment: CDR1 LGHNT and CDR2 FRNRAP. The length of the CDR3 is 12 residues. Written as DNA, the CDR3 is TGTGCTAGTGGTCTGGGGGCAGATACGCAGTATTTT. Residues: CASGLGADTQYF.

A single count supports this clone. V usage is TRBV9 and J usage is TRBJ1-1; no clear D gene. In germline, CDR1 is SGDLS, CDR2 YYNGEE. The CDR3 runs to 13 residues. V was clipped by 4 bases and J by 1 base, with 8 bases between them. CDR3: CASSPSENTEAFF. CDR3 DNA: TGTGCCAGCAGCCCGAGCGAGAACACTGAAGCTTTCTTT.

The J gene is TRBJ1-6, the V gene TRBV3-1 (or the pseudogene TRBV3-2); 8 nucleotides match TRBD1. The CDR3 is made up of 14 amino acids. From germline, CDR1 is LGHDT and CDR2 YNNKEL (reference sequence). V shed 7 bases and J 7 bases; nucleotides not matched to a gene: 6. DNA of the CDR3: TGTGCCAGCAACGGACAGGGTATCAATTCACCCCTCCACTTT. Translation: CASNGQGINSPLHF.

V is TRBV5-1 and J is TRBJ2-5; D possibly corresponds to TRBD1 (6 bases). From germline, CDR1 is SGHRS and CDR2 YFSETQ. The CDR3 totals 15 residues. The V and J ends lost 4 bases and 3 bases respectively, with 16 bases between them. The DNA for the CDR3 is TGCGCCAGCAGCAGGACCGGGACACCCGAAGAGACCCAGTACTTC. Translating it yields CASSRTGTPEETQYF.

This chain connects TRBV6-5 to TRBJ1-6; D ambiguous. CDR3 length equals 14 residues. Trimming took 6 bases from V and 8 from J, leaving 14 bases between them. The germline V gene encodes CDR1 MNHEY and CDR2 SVGAGI. CDR3 coding DNA: TGTGCCAGCAGCGACCTCAGTATGCATTCACCCCTCCACTTT. Its protein is CASSDLSMHSPLHF.

This chain connects TRBV7-9 to TRBJ1-4; possible D gene TRBD1, 5 bases. The CDR3 runs to 16 residues. V lost 1 base and J lost 4, with 13 bases in between. Germline assignment: CDR1 SEHNR and CDR2 FQNEAQ (reference sequence). This CDR3 reads CASSLGTLAVNEKLFF. DNA of the CDR3: TGTGCCAGCAGCTTAGGGACATTGGCGGTTAATGAAAAACTGTTTTTT.

The chain joins TRBV5-1 to TRBJ2-7; weak D call: TRBD2 (5 bases). V lost 3 bases and J lost 3, with 16 bases in between. Germline CDR1 SGHRS, CDR2 YFSETQ. The CDR3 runs 15 residues. CDR3 DNA: TGCGCCAGCAGCTCATCACAATCCGGGGACTACGAGCAGTACTTC. Translated, it gives CASSSSQSGDYEQYF.

CDR3 region: CASSLGAGDQPQHF. The DNA for the CDR3 is TGTGCCAGCAGCTTAGGGGCAGGAGATCAGCCCCAGCATTTT. This rearrangement joins TRBV13 to TRBJ1-5; D not resolved. The CDR3 contains 14 residues. Between the trimmed V and J ends, which lost 0 bases and 5 bases, there was a span of 8 bases. Germline CDR1 is PRHDT and CDR2 is FYEKMQ (reference sequence).

The chain couples TRBV12-3 or TRBV12-4 to TRBJ2-2; no reliable D call. The CDR3 spans 12 residues. Trimming cost V 2 bases and J 6 bases, with 4 bases left between them. The CDR3 region has the DNA TGTGCCAGCAGTTTAACAGCCGGGGAGCTGTTTTTT. It translates to CASSLTAGELFF.

The rearrangement links TRBV5-6 to TRBJ2-5, with 13 bases identical to TRBD2. The CDR3 totals 16 residues. After removal of 4 bases from V and 2 bases from J, the junction contained 5 bases not matched to a gene. CDR1 is SGHDT, CDR2 YYEEEE, per germline. CDR3 residues: CASSHRTSGSQETQYF. DNA of the CDR3: TGTGCCAGCAGCCATAGGACTAGCGGGAGTCAAGAGACCCAGTACTTC.

The gene calls are TRBV12-3 or TRBV12-4 and TRBJ1-6; D remains ambiguous. This CDR3 comprises 12 residues. V lost 6 bases to trimming and J lost 7 bases, with 7 bases between them. CDR3 protein: CASSNQNSPLHF. DNA of the CDR3: TGTGCCAGCAGCAACCAGAATTCACCCCTCCACTTT.

Only one count was recorded for this clone. The genes are TRBV2 and TRBJ1-2; 10 positions match TRBD1. The CDR3 is 14 amino acids. Germline lookup yields CDR1 SNHLY and CDR2 FYNNEI. Germline trimming cut 6 bases from V and 4 bases from J; bases unmatched to any gene: 5. CDR3 nucleotides: TGTGCCAGCAGGGGGGGACAGGGGTCCTATGGCTACACCTTC. It specifies CASRGGQGSYGYTF.

In this sample, this clone turned up once. The V gene is TRBV12-3 or TRBV12-4, the J gene TRBJ1-5; D not resolved. V was cut by 5 bases and J by 6 bases, with 11 bases left in between. CDR3 length: 13 amino acids. CDR3 bases: TGTGCCAGCAGTCCGGGGAGCGGTCAGCCCCAGCATTTT. Translated, it gives CASSPGSGQPQHF.

This chain connects TRBV7-2 to TRBJ1-1, with D maybe TRBD1 (5 bases). Germline CDR1 SGHTA, CDR2 FQGNSA. V dropped 0 bases and J dropped 8 bases, with 10 bases sitting between them. The CDR3 runs to 13 residues. The CDR3 reads CASSLAGTVEAFF. The CDR3 bases are TGTGCCAGCAGCTTAGCCGGGACGGTCGAAGCTTTCTTT.

The rearrangement links TRBV7-8 to TRBJ2-7; TRBD2 agrees at 15 bases. Germline lookup yields CDR1 SGHVS and CDR2 FQNEAQ. This CDR3 has 18 residues. V was pared by 5 bases and J by 2 bases, with 10 bases of the junction left unmatched. The CDR3 DNA follows: TGTGCCAGCAGCGTGACCGGGACTAGCGGGGGGACCCCCTACGAGCAGTACTTC. Amino acid sequence: CASSVTGTSGGTPYEQYF.

The gene calls are TRBV14 and TRBJ1-5; TRBD1 matches at 8 bases. In germline, CDR1 is SGHDN, CDR2 FVKESK. The CDR3 extends over 13 amino acids. The V and J ends lost 8 bases and 6 bases, in that order; junction bases with no gene match: 6. In nucleotides, the CDR3 is TGTGCCAGCTCTCAGGGGGCCAGTCAGCCCCAGCATTTT. As protein: CASSQGASQPQHF.

The CDR3 is CAWSALSLGTEAFF. CDR3 nucleotides: TGTGCCTGGAGTGCCCTATCGCTGGGGACTGAAGCTTTCTTT. The chain recombines TRBV30 with TRBJ1-1; D remains unclear. Looked up from germline, CDR1 is GTSNPN and CDR2 is SVGIG (reference sequence). This CDR3 is built from 14 residues. V lost 1 base and J lost 5, with 14 bases in between.

CDR3 region: CASSSGAANNEQFF. In DNA, the CDR3 is TGCGCCAGCAGCTCCGGGGCGGCGAACAATGAGCAGTTCTTC. V and J are TRBV5-1 and TRBJ2-1, with D possibly called TRBD1 or TRBD2 (5 bases each). The germline V gene encodes CDR1 SGHRS and CDR2 YFSETQ. This CDR3 is built from 14 residues. The V end was cut by 3 bases, the J end by 5 bases, with 12 bases between.

The chain has TRBV30 and TRBJ2-1; TRBD2 matches 7 bases. The V gene's germline CDR1 is GTSNPN and CDR2 SVGIG (reference sequence). CDR3 size: 15 residues. V lost 5 bases and J lost 8; bases outside the gene matches: 15. CDR3 in amino acids: CAWGRKGRGMDEQFF. In nucleotides, the CDR3 is TGTGCCTGGGGGAGGAAGGGGAGGGGTATGGATGAGCAGTTCTTC.

J is TRBJ2-7 and V is TRBV6-5; D is tentatively TRBD1 or TRBD2 (7 bases each). The CDR3 has 13 residues. CDR1 and CDR2 (germline): MNHEY, SVGAGI. Trimming left V 6 bases short and J 3 bases short, with 12 bases between. CDR3 nucleotide sequence: TGTGCCAGCAGAGCGGGACAGCTCTACGAGCAGTACTTC. Its protein is CASRAGQLYEQYF.

With respect to this clone: Mismatch with germline at one junction end may stem from a read error. The V gene is TRBV6-2 or TRBV6-3, the J gene TRBJ1-5; D gene ambiguous. Germline V gene sequence: CDR1 MNHEY, CDR2 SVGEGT. The CDR3 has 13 amino acids. The CDR3 here is CASSRRADQTQHF. The CDR3 DNA reads TGTGCCAGCAGTAGGCGGGCGGATCAGACCCAGCATTTT.

This CDR3 reads CASKVGENTEAFF. CDR3 nucleotides: TGTGCCAGCAAGGTAGGGGAGAACACTGAAGCTTTCTTT. The J gene is TRBJ1-1, the V gene TRBV25-1; D might be TRBD1 (5 bases). The germline V gene has CDR1 MGHDK and CDR2 SYGVNS. CDR3 length equals 13 residues. The V end was cut by 7 bases, the J end by 1 base, with 10 bases between.

The chain is built from TRBV5-4 and TRBJ2-1; D is uncertain. Per the germline V gene, CDR1 is SGHNT and CDR2 is YYREEE (reference sequence). The length of the CDR3 is 15 residues. Trimming pared 4 bases from V and 1 base from J, leaving 12 bases between. The CDR3 DNA sequence: TGTGCCAGCAGCGGGGTAGCCAATTCCTACAATGAGCAGTTCTTC. Translated, it gives CASSGVANSYNEQFF.

V is TRBV3-1 (or the pseudogene TRBV3-2) and J is TRBJ2-3; D not certain. The CDR3 consists of 16 residues. V was clipped by 1 base and J by 0 bases, with 11 bases between them. From germline, CDR1 is LGHDT and CDR2 YNNKEL (reference sequence). The CDR3 protein is CASSQAGGASTDTQYF. CDR3 in DNA: TGTGCCAGCAGCCAAGCAGGCGGAGCTAGCACAGATACGCAGTATTTT.

This sequence joins TRBV9 and TRBJ2-2; D gene ambiguous. The germline V gene encodes CDR1 SGDLS and CDR2 YYNGEE. This CDR3 spans 15 amino acids. V shed 0 bases and J shed 4 bases, with 10 bases lying between them. CDR3 loop: CASSVVELGTGELFF. The CDR3 DNA reads TGTGCCAGCAGCGTAGTTGAATTGGGCACCGGGGAGCTGTTTTTT.

The chain employs TRBV5-5 and TRBJ1-2; TRBD1 might be the D (6 bases). V lost 4 bases and J 4 bases, leaving 26 bases between the germline ends. From germline, CDR1 is SGHKS and CDR2 YYEKEE (reference sequence). CDR3 size: 18 residues. The CDR3 is CASSPTLTGTIASYGYTF. The CDR3 DNA follows: TGTGCCAGCAGCCCGACTCTTACCGGGACAATCGCATCCTATGGCTACACCTTC.

This chain connects TRBV19 to TRBJ2-6, with D maybe TRBD1 (6 bases). The germline V and J ends were trimmed by 4 bases and 0 bases, with 7 bases remaining between them. The CDR3 loop spans 15 amino acids. Germline CDR1 LNHDA, CDR2 SQIVND (reference sequence). The CDR3 region is CASSRDISGANVLTF. The CDR3 DNA reads TGTGCCAGTAGTAGGGACATCTCTGGGGCCAACGTCCTGACTTTC.

The V call is TRBV11-2, the J call TRBJ1-6; 7 nucleotides line up with TRBD1. Per germline, CDR1 SGHAT and CDR2 FQNNGV. Losses at the gene ends were 0 bases for V and 8 bases for J; bases not matched to a gene: 7. This CDR3 comprises 16 residues. CDR3 sequence: CASSLEIGGSDSPLHF. The CDR3 nucleotides are TGTGCCAGCAGCTTAGAGATAGGGGGCTCGGATTCACCCCTCCACTTT.

The gene calls are TRBV28 and TRBJ2-2; tentatively, D is TRBD1 or TRBD2 (6 bases each). Germline V CDR1 and CDR2: MDHEN, SYDVKM. With 6 bases removed from V and 0 bases from J, the gap between germline ends came to 14 bases. CDR3 length equals 16 residues. CDR3 nucleotides: TGTGCCAGCAGCCTCGAGGGGGGACCGAACACCGGGGAGCTGTTTTTT. Translated, it gives CASSLEGGPNTGELFF.

The chain is built from TRBV3-1 (or the pseudogene TRBV3-2) and TRBJ1-2; D is perhaps TRBD1 (6 bases). Germline lookup yields CDR1 LGHDT and CDR2 YNNKEL (reference sequence). The V gene lost 0 bases and the J gene lost 8 bases, with 13 bases spanning the gap. CDR3 length: 14 amino acids. CDR3 sequence reads: CASSQDWGLGGYTF. CDR3 DNA sequence: TGTGCCAGCAGCCAAGACTGGGGGCTCGGAGGCTACACCTTC.

This clone was picked up one time. This chain connects TRBV28 to TRBJ2-7; a possible D gene is TRBD2 (5 bases). V gave up 10 bases and J gave up 6 bases, with 19 bases separating them. Germline V gene data show CDR1 as MDHEN and CDR2 as SYDVKM. The CDR3 is 13 amino acids. This CDR3 is CATLTEVTGEQYF. Here the CDR3 DNA reads TGTGCCACCCTAACGGAGGTTACGGGCGAGCAGTACTTC.

The CDR3 DNA follows: TGTGCCAGCAGCTTAGGTGCCTCCCAGGAAAAACTGTTTTTT. This translates into CASSLGASQEKLFF. The chain carries TRBV7-8 and TRBJ1-4; D is unresolved. CDR3 length: 14 amino acids. In germline, CDR1 is SGHVS, CDR2 FQNEAQ. The V gene lost 1 base and the J gene lost 8 bases, with 11 bases spanning the gap.